Detailed here is one T cell receptor (beta chain). Its specificity is not known. Molecular barcoding with unique molecular identifiers was used for the TCRbeta library. TCRdb used MiXCR to reprocess the PCR reads, holding one entry per CDR3 protein. The data show around 450,000 distinct CDR3 sequences, under 20% seen once. The sample comes from a study of T-cell reconstitution after alpha-beta-depleted transplantation in children. The study's findings and limits: TCRbeta diversity was high at day 60 in some patients (a result of surviving recipient T cells and thymic progenitors). T-cell counts and diversity at one year post-transplant came mainly from newly produced T cells.

This CDR3 contains 14 residues. Trimming took off 6 bases at V and 0 bases at J, with 10 bases between the two ends. Germline CDR1 and CDR2: WSHSY and SAAADI. The source material was PBMCs, mostly from graft donor cells, sampled 360 days after TCRalphabeta/CD19-depleted stem cell transplant. This TCR derives from a boy under two years old who had a stem cell transplant for Wiskott-Aldrich syndrome, so the T cells may come from the graft donor. The gene calls are TRBV10-2 and TRBJ2-3; weak D call: TRBD1 (6 bases). The CDR3 bases are TGCGCCAGCAGGCAGACAGGCAGCACAGATACGCAGTATTTT. Translated, it gives CASRQTGSTDTQYF.